This paragraph covers one T cell receptor (beta chain) sequence. Antigen unknown. The CDR3 extends over 14 amino acids. V was trimmed by 2 bases and J by 4 bases, leaving 11 bases between them. The V gene's germline CDR1 is ENHRY and CDR2 SYGVKD. This sample was taken from a study of CD4+ T cells in melanoma. General study findings and limits: A reported correlation linked neoantigen-specific CD4+ T cells to CD8+, macrophage and B cell function. In melanoma, neoantigen-specific CD4+ T cells reportedly differed in differentiation state.

The repertoire was sequenced with immunoSEQ multiplex PCR; TCRdb's copy has only in-frame clones and lacks some. The sample has about 140,000 clones, around nine tenths seen once. This chain connects TRBV10-3 to TRBJ1-2; D may be TRBD1 (5 bases). The TCR comes from a human donor with melanoma. In nucleotides, the CDR3 is TGTGCCATCAGTGAGGGGGGACGGAGCTATGGCTACACCTTC. Residues: CAISEGGRSYGYTF.